The T cell receptor beta chain under discussion was sequenced for a study of CD8+CD57+ T cells in acquired aplastic anemia. The overall study: The sorted CD4+ and CD8+ cells yielded an average approximately 3 ug of DNA.

Germline V CDR1 and CDR2: SQVTM, ANQGSEA. CDR3 size: 13 residues. With 4 bases clipped from V and 8 bases from J, the junction kept 4 bases outside the gene matches. Investigators profiled TCR beta VDJ and CDR3 from genomic DNA template. TCRdb ran MiXCR on the reads and lists one entry per CDR3 protein. The sample includes about 180,000 distinct CDR3 sequences, less than 65% of them seen just once. This clonotype was detected a few times. It was patients with CD8+CD57+ cell expansion by flow cytometry who were chosen for sequencing. Material for sequencing was sorted CD4+, CD8+, or CD8+CD57+ T cells (not recorded which) from PBMCs. The chain combines TRBV29-1 with TRBJ1-6; 8 nucleotides line up with TRBD1. The sequence derives from a human donor with aplastic anemia. CDR3 sequence (DNA): TGCAGCGTTGGACAGGGGAGAGATTCACCCCTCCACTTT. As protein: CSVGQGRDSPLHF.